This T cell receptor (beta chain) was captured in a study of CD8 T cell repertoires and HIV-1 epitope variants. Sequenced by immunoSEQ multiplex PCR; TCRdb stores in-frame clones only, minus some. The sample lists 4,500 to 6,500 clones, around 71% occurring once. This clone was picked up one time. The antigen remains undetermined. V was clipped by 5 bases and J by 5 bases; unmatched bases: 8. The CDR3 spans 14 residues. Germline CDR1 is LGHNA and CDR2 is YNFKEQ. The chain joins TRBV4-2 to TRBJ2-7; 8 bases agree with TRBD2. The TCR sequence derives from a male donor with HIV. The sample was cultured CD8+ T cells derived from PBMCs. CDR3 amino acids: CASSLGGGNNEQYF. The CDR3 region has the DNA TGTGCCAGCAGCTTGGGCGGGGGGAACAACGAGCAGTACTTC.